Below, 3 T cell receptor delta chains from the same sample are listed, as sequenced in a study of Vδ1+ human thymocytes. Whole-study results and caveats: Thymic TRG and TRD repertoires appeared highly polyclonal.

The template was reverse-transcribed extracted RNA. CDR3 amplicons came from multiplex PCR with pooled V-gene forward and constant-region reverse primers. TCRdb reanalysed the multiplex PCR reads via CATT. The data show under 80,000 delta-chain clones, around 34% seen once. Their recognized antigens are unknown. The sequencing sample was made of Vdelta1+ gamma-delta thymocytes from the thymus. Subset in this sample: FACS-sorted CD3+ TCRalphabeta- TCRVdelta1+ TCRVdelta2- thymocytes. Source of these receptors: a boy younger than two who had congenital heart surgery.

To note about this clone: The germline gene is not matched at one end of the junction; a read error may be the cause. Other DNA sequences in this specimen translate into the identical CDR3. The rearrangement links TRDV1 to TRDJ1; 11 bases agree with TRDD3. Germline V gene data show CDR1 as TSWWSYY and CDR2 as QGS. The CDR3 sequence is 22 residues long. CDR3 sequence reads: CALGELWALPPGGYSYTDKLIF. DNA of the CDR3: TGCGCTCTTGGGGAACTTTGGGCCCTACCCCCTGGGGGATACTCGTACACCGATAAACTCATCTTT.

The chain is built from TRDV1 and TRDJ1; TRDD3 matches 10 bases. Germline CDR1 TSWWSYY, CDR2 QGS. Trimming removed 0 bases from V and 3 bases from J; junction bases left unmatched: 13. There are 19 residues in the CDR3. The CDR3 spells CALGELDTNGGYISDKLIF. The CDR3 region has the DNA TGTGCTCTTGGGGAACTAGATACGAATGGGGGATACATTTCCGATAAACTCATCTTT.

The chain has TRDV1 and TRDJ1, with D hard to call. In germline, CDR1 is TSWWSYY, CDR2 QGS. Trimming took 4 bases from V and 0 from J, leaving 24 bases between them. The CDR3 is 19 amino acids. The CDR3 bases are TGTGCTCTTGGGGCCTATAACCCACTACGTTACTGTAACACCGATAAACTCATCTTT. As protein: CALGAYNPLRYCNTDKLIF.